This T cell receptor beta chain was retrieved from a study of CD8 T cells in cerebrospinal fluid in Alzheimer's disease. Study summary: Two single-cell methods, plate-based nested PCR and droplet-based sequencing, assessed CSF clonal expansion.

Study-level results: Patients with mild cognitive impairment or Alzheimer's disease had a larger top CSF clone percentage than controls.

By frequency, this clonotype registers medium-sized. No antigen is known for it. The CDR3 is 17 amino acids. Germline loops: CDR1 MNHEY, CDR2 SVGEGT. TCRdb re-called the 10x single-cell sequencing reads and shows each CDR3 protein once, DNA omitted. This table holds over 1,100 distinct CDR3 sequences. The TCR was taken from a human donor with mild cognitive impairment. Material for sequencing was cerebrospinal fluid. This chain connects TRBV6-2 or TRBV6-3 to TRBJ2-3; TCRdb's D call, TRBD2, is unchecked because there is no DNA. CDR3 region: CASTPWGLAGQTDTQYF.